The source of this T cell receptor (beta chain) is a study of cytomegalovirus exposure and HLA in healthy donors. V dropped 0 bases and J dropped 4 bases, with 7 bases sitting between them. The CDR3 is 13 residues long. Per germline, CDR1 GTSNPN and CDR2 SVGIG (reference sequence). PCR involved 60 Vbeta and 13 Jbeta primers. Clones were read by immunoSEQ multiplex PCR, and TCRdb kept only the in-frame ones, dropping some. This sample has about 200,000 clones; 82% occur once, and the top ten carry about 6%. The sequencing input was PBMCs. The chain recombines TRBV30 with TRBJ1-5; D remains unclear. This clonotype originated in a man aged 40-49 years in good health and CMV-seropositive. In nucleotides, the CDR3 is TGTGCCTGGAGTGTTCGGGAGAATCAGCCCCAGCATTTT. This sequence encodes CAWSVRENQPQHF.